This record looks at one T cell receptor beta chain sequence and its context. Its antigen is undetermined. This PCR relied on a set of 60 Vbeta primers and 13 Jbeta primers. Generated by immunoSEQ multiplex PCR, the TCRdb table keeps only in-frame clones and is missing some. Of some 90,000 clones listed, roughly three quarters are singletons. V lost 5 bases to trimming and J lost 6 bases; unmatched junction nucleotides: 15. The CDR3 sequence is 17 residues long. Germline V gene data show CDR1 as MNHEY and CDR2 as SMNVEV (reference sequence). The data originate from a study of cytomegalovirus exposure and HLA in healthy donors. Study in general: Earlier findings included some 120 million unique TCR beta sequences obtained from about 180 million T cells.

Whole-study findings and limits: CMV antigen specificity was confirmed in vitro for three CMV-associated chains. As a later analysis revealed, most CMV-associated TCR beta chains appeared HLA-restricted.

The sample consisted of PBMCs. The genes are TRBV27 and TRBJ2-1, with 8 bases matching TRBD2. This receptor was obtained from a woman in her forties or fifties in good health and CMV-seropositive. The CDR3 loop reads CASSPYPRPAGGNEQFF. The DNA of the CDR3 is TGTGCCAGCAGTCCCTATCCCCGCCCCGCGGGGGGCAATGAGCAGTTCTTC.